A single sample gave rise to the 16 T cell receptor beta chains below, sequenced in a study of blood T cell repertoires in COVID-19. The method was immunoSEQ multiplex PCR; TCRdb's version includes in-frame clones alone and lacks a portion of them. Among hundreds of thousands of clones listed, around 87% were seen once. The specimen was peripheral blood. These receptors were taken from a woman aged 45 to 65 with COVID-19, enrolled during active disease.

The V and J genes are TRBV5-4 and TRBJ1-1, with 7 bases matching TRBD1. Germline V lookup: CDR1 SGHNT, CDR2 YYREEE (reference sequence). CDR3 size: 13 residues. V was pared by 4 bases and J by 4 bases, with 4 bases of the junction left unmatched. In DNA form, the CDR3 reads TGTGCCAGCAGCCGGACAGGACTCACTGAAGCTTTCTTT. It codes for CASSRTGLTEAFF.

The chain recombines TRBV30 with TRBJ2-5; tentatively, D is TRBD2 (5 bases). In germline, CDR1 is GTSNPN, CDR2 SVGIG (reference sequence). The CDR3 is made up of 13 amino acids. The V and J ends lost 3 bases and 5 bases respectively, with 13 bases between them. The CDR3 sequence is CAWSPRAGETQYF. The CDR3 coding sequence is TGTGCCTGGAGCCCGAGGGCGGGCGAGACCCAGTACTTC.

This clone is a singleton in its sample. The chain couples TRBV7-8 to TRBJ2-7; no reliable D call. Germline values: CDR1 SGHVS, CDR2 FQNEAQ. This CDR3 is 13 amino acids long. V dropped 5 bases and J dropped 3 bases, with 11 bases sitting between them. The CDR3 DNA follows: TGTGCCAGCAGCATGACGACGGGCTACGAGCAGTACTTC. Amino acids: CASSMTTGYEQYF.

The genes are TRBV24-1 and TRBJ1-2; D gene unclear. CDR3 length equals 12 residues. Germline CDR1 and CDR2: KGHDR and SFDVKD. With 0 bases removed from V and 5 bases from J, the gap between germline ends came to 3 bases. CDR3: CATSDLLYGYTF. The CDR3 DNA is TGTGCCACCAGTGATTTGCTATATGGCTACACCTTC.

The chain couples TRBV5-4 to TRBJ2-7; 7 bases fit TRBD1. The germline gives CDR1 SGHNT, CDR2 YYREEE (reference sequence). The CDR3 covers 13 residues. The V segment lost 7 bases and the J segment 0 bases; nucleotides outside the gene matches: 4. This CDR3 reads CASRRDSSYEQYF. In nucleotides, the CDR3 is TGTGCCAGCCGCCGGGACAGCTCCTACGAGCAGTACTTC.

The CDR3 here is CASSQETGGDLFF. In DNA, the CDR3 is TGTGCCAGCAGCCAAGAGACAGGGGGCGATCTGTTTTTT. V usage is TRBV4-2 and J usage is TRBJ1-4; 10 bases are shared with TRBD1. Germline-derived CDR1 and CDR2 are LGHNA and YNFKEQ. This CDR3 region has 13 residues. The V segment lost 0 bases and the J segment 14 bases; nucleotides outside the gene matches: 3.

The chain links TRBV5-1 to TRBJ1-2; 7 bases match TRBD1. Germline V lookup: CDR1 SGHRS, CDR2 YFSETQ. The CDR3 totals 14 residues. V was clipped by 4 bases and J by 4 bases; unmatched bases: 7. CDR3 sequence: CASSLGTEGYGYTF. The CDR3 nucleotides read TGCGCCAGCAGCCTCGGGACAGAAGGCTATGGCTACACCTTC.

The chain uses TRBV19 and TRBJ1-2; 8 bases fit TRBD1. V gave up 6 bases and J gave up 5 bases; unmatched junction bases: 5. Germline assignment: CDR1 LNHDA and CDR2 SQIVND (reference sequence). The CDR3 has 13 amino acids. The CDR3: CASSLGQDYGYTF. CDR3 sequence (DNA): TGTGCCAGTAGCCTGGGACAGGATTATGGCTACACCTTC.

This clone showed up just a few times. The CDR3 here is CASRSTGKGNSMNTEAFF. The CDR3 DNA is TGTGCCAGCAGATCGACAGGGAAGGGGAATAGCATGAACACTGAAGCTTTCTTT. The chain combines TRBV5-4 with TRBJ1-1; 7 nucleotides align to TRBD1. Germline CDR1 and CDR2: SGHNT and YYREEE (reference sequence). This CDR3 region has 18 residues. V was pared by 5 bases and J by 0 bases, with 16 bases of the junction left unmatched.

The rearrangement joins TRBV11-2 to TRBJ2-1; D remains ambiguous. The CDR3 length is 15 residues. Trimming left V 1 base short and J 10 bases short, with 17 bases between. Germline V gene sequence: CDR1 SGHAT, CDR2 FQNNGV. CDR3 region: CASSLVKPLVGEQFF. The CDR3 DNA reads TGTGCCAGCAGCTTAGTTAAGCCCCTGGTCGGGGAGCAGTTCTTC.

V and J are TRBV6-2 or TRBV6-3 and TRBJ2-7, with D perhaps matching TRBD1 (6 bases). Germline assignment: CDR1 MNHEY and CDR2 SVGEGT. V gave up 6 bases and J gave up 2 bases, with 17 bases separating them. The CDR3 spans 15 residues. CDR3 sequence reads: CASSQRQELTYEQYF. The CDR3 nucleotides read TGTGCCAGCAGCCAGAGACAGGAATTGACCTACGAGCAGTACTTC.

The rearrangement joins TRBV4-3 to TRBJ1-4; D uncertain. The germline gives CDR1 LGHNA, CDR2 YSLEER. The CDR3 is made up of 15 amino acids. V was cut by 4 bases and J by 4 bases, with 13 bases left in between. The CDR3 sequence is CASSPPGSGNEKLFF. DNA for the CDR3: TGCGCCAGCAGCCCCCCCGGGAGTGGTAATGAAAAACTGTTTTTT.

In this sample, this clone turned up many times. The chain recombines TRBV6-6 with TRBJ1-2; 9 bases match TRBD1. CDR1 is MNHNY, CDR2 SVGAGI, per germline (reference sequence). The CDR3 contains 14 residues. V gave up 4 bases and J gave up 4 bases; unmatched junction bases: 4. The CDR3 DNA sequence: TGTGCCAGCAGTTTGTTGACAGGGGGCTATGGCTACACCTTC. Its translation is CASSLLTGGYGYTF.

The chain combines TRBV9 with TRBJ1-6, with D perhaps matching TRBD1 (6 bases). V was shortened by 4 bases and J by 3 bases, with 11 bases between the two germline ends. Per germline, CDR1 SGDLS and CDR2 YYNGEE. There are 15 residues in the CDR3. The DNA of the CDR3 is TGTGCCAGCAGCCCCGCAGGGGTCTATAATTCACCCCTCCACTTT. It encodes CASSPAGVYNSPLHF.

The V gene is TRBV7-2, the J gene TRBJ1-2; D is perhaps TRBD1 (6 bases). The CDR3 loop spans 16 amino acids. Germline V gene data show CDR1 as SGHTA and CDR2 as FQGNSA. V was shortened by 0 bases and J by 0 bases, with 11 bases between the two germline ends. The CDR3 loop is CASSLAHPGANYGYTF. In DNA, the CDR3 is TGTGCCAGCAGCTTAGCGCATCCAGGGGCTAACTATGGCTACACCTTC.

The chain uses TRBV19 and TRBJ2-4; 15 nucleotides line up with TRBD2. The CDR3 totals 17 residues. Germline CDR1 and CDR2: LNHDA and SQIVND (reference sequence). Unmatched junction bases numbered 5, after V lost 5 bases and J lost 3 bases. The CDR3 sequence: CASSPRTSGRVKNIQYF. The CDR3 DNA reads TGTGCCAGTAGTCCGCGGACTAGCGGGAGGGTCAAAAACATTCAGTACTTC.